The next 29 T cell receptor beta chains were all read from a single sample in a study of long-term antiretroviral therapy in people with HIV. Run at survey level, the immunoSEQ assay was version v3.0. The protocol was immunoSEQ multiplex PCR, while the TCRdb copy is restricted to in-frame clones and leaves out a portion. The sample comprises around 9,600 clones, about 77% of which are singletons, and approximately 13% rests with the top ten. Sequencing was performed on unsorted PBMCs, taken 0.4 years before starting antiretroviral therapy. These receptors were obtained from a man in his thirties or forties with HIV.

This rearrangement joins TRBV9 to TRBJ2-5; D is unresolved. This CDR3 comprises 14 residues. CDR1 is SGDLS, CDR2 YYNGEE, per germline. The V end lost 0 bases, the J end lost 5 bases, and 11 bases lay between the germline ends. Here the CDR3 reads CASSVEVVWETQYF. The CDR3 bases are TGTGCCAGCAGCGTAGAGGTTGTCTGGGAGACCCAGTACTTC.

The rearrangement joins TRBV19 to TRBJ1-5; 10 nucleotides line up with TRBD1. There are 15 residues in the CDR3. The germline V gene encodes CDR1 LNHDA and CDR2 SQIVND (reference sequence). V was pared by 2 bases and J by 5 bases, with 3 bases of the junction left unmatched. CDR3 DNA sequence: TGTGCCAGTAGTATATTGGGGACAGGGGATCAGCCCCAGCATTTT. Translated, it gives CASSILGTGDQPQHF. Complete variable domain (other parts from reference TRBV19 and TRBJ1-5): DGGITQSPKYLFRKEGQNVTLSCEQNLNHDAMYWYRQDPGQGLRLIYYSQIVNDFQKGDIAEGYSVSREKKESFPLTVTSAQKNPTAFYLCASSILGTGDQPQHFGDGTRLSIL.

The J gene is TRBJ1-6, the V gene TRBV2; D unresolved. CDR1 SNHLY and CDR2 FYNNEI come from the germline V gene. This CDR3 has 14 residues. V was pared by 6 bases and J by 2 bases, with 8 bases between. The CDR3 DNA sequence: TGTGCCAGCAGGACCGACGCCTATAATTCACCCCTCCACTTT. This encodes CASRTDAYNSPLHF. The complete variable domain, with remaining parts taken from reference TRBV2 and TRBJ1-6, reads EPEVTQTPSHQVTQMGQEVILRCVPISNHLYFYWYRQILGQKVEFLVSFYNNEISEKSEIFDDQFSVERPDGSNFTLKIRSTKLEDSAMYFCASRTDAYNSPLHFGNGTRLTVT.

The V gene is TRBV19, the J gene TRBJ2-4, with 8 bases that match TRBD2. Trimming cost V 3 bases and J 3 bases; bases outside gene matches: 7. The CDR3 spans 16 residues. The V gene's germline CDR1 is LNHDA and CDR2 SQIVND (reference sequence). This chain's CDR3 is CASSMPGGAIKNIQYF. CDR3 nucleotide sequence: TGTGCCAGTAGTATGCCCGGGGGGGCTATCAAAAACATTCAGTACTTC.

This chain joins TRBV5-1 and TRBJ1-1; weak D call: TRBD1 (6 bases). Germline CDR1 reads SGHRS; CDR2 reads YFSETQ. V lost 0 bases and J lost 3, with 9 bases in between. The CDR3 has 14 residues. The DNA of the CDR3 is TGCGCCAGCAGCTTGGAGGGGGGCGACACTGAAGCTTTCTTT. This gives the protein CASSLEGGDTEAFF. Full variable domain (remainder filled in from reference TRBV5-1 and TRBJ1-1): KAGVTQTPRYLIKTRGQQVTLSCSPISGHRSVSWYQQTPGQGLQFLFEYFSETQRNKGNFPGRFSGRQFSNSRSEMNVSTLELGDSALYLCASSLEGGDTEAFFGQGTRLTVV.

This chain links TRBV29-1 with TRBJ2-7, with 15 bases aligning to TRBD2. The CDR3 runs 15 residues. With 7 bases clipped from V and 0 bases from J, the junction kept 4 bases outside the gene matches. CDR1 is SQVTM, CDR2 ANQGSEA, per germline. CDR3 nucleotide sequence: TGCAGCGCGGGACTAGCGGGGGGAAGCTCCTACGAGCAGTACTTC. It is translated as CSAGLAGGSSYEQYF.

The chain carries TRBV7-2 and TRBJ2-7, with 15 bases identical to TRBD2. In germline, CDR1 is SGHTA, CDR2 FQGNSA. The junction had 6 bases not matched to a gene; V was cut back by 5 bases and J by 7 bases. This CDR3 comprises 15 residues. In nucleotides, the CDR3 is TGTGCCAGCAGCAGGGGACTAGCGGGAGGCTGGGAGCAGTACTTC. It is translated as CASSRGLAGGWEQYF. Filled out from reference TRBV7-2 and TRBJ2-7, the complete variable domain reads GAGVSQSPSNKVTEKGKDVELRCDPISGHTALYWYRQSLGQGLEFLIYFQGNSAPDKSGLPSDRFSAERTGGSVSTLTIQRTQQEDSAVYLCASSRGLAGGWEQYFGPGTRLTVT.

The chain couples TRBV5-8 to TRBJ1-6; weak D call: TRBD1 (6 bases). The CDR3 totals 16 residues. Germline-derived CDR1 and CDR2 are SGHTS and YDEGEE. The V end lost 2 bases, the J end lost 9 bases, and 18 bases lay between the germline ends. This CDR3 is CASSFIQGAVGSPLHF. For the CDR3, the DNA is TGTGCCAGCAGCTTCATACAGGGTGCCGTTGGTTCACCCCTCCACTTT.

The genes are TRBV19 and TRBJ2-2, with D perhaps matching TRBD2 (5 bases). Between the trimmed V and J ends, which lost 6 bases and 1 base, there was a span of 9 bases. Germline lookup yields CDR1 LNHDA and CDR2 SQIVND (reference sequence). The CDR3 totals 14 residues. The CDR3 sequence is CASSLAGNTGELFF. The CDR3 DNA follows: TGTGCCAGTAGCCTCGCGGGGAACACCGGGGAGCTGTTTTTT.

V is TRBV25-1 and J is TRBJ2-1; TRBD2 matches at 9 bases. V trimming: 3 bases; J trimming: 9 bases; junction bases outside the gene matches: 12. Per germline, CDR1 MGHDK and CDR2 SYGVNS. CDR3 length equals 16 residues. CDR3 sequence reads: CASSDFAGGPEGEQFF. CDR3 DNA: TGTGCCAGCAGTGATTTCGCGGGAGGGCCTGAGGGTGAGCAGTTCTTC.

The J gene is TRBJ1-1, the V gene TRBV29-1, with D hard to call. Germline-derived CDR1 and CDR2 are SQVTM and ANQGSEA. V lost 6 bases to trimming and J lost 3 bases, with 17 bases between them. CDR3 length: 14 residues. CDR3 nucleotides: TGCAGCGTCGGTTGGAGGGCGAGGGACACTGAAGCTTTCTTT. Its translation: CSVGWRARDTEAFF.

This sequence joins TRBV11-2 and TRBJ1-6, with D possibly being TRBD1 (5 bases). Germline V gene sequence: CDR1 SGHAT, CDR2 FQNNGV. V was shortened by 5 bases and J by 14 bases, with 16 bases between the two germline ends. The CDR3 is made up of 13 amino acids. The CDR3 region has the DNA TGTGCCAGCAGCATATCACCGGGGCCCTCCCTCCACTTT. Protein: CASSISPGPSLHF.

The CDR3 DNA reads as TGCAGTGCTCAAACCTACGAGCAGTACTTC. As protein: CSAQTYEQYF. This rearrangement joins TRBV20-1 to TRBJ2-7; D gene unclear. Germline V CDR1 and CDR2: DFQATT, SNEGSKA (reference sequence). The V end was cut by 5 bases, the J end by 2 bases, with 4 bases between. The CDR3 runs to 10 residues.

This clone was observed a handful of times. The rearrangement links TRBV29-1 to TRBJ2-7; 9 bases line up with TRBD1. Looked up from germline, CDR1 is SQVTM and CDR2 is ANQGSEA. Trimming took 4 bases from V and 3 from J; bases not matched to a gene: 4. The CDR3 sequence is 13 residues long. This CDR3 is CSVVGTGNYEQYF. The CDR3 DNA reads TGCAGCGTTGTGGGGACAGGGAACTACGAGCAGTACTTC.

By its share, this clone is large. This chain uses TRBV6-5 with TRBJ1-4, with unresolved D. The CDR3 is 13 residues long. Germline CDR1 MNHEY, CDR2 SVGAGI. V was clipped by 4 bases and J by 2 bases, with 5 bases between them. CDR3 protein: CASSLGTNEKLFF. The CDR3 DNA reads TGTGCCAGCAGTTTGGGCACTAATGAAAAACTGTTTTTT.

The CDR3 DNA is TGCGCCAGCAGCTCAGGACTAGCGGGAGGGCACAATGAGCAGTTCTTC. Residues: CASSSGLAGGHNEQFF. The chain couples TRBV5-1 to TRBJ2-1, with 15 nucleotides matching TRBD2. The CDR3 is 16 amino acids. Per germline, CDR1 SGHRS and CDR2 YFSETQ. J gave up 5 bases and V 3 bases, and 3 bases lay outside the gene matches. The whole variable domain, remainder taken from reference TRBV5-1 and TRBJ2-1, is KAGVTQTPRYLIKTRGQQVTLSCSPISGHRSVSWYQQTPGQGLQFLFEYFSETQRNKGNFPGRFSGRQFSNSRSEMNVSTLELGDSALYLCASSSGLAGGHNEQFFGPGTRLTVL.

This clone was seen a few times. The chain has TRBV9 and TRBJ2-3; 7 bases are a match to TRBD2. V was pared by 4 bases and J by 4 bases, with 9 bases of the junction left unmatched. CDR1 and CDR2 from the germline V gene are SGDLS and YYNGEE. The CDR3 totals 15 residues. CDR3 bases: TGTGCCAGCAGCCCGGGGGGAACAACTTCAGATACGCAGTATTTT. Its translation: CASSPGGTTSDTQYF.

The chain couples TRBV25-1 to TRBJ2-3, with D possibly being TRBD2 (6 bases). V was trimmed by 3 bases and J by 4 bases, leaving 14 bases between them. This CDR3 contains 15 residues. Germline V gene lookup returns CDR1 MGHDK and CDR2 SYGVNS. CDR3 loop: CASSDPGTLPDTQYF. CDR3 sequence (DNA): TGTGCCAGCAGTGACCCCGGGACTCTGCCAGATACGCAGTATTTT.

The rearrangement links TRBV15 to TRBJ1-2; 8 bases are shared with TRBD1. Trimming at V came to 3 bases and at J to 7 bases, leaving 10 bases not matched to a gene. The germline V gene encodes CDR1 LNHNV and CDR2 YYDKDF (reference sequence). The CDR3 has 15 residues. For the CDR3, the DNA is TGTGCCACCAGCAGCCTTCCGGACAGGGTTGGTGGCTACACCTTC. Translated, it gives CATSSLPDRVGGYTF.

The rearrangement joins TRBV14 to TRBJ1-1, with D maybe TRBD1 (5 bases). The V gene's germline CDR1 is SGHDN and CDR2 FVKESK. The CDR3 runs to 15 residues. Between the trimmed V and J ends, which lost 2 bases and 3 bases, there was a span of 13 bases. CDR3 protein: CASSQLSGIDTEAFF. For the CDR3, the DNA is TGTGCCAGCAGCCAACTCTCAGGGATCGACACTGAAGCTTTCTTT.

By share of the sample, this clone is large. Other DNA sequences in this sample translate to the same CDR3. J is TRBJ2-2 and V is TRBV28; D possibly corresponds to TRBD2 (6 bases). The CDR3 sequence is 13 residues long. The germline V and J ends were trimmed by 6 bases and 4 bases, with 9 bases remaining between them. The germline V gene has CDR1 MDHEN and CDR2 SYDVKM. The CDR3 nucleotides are TGTGCCAGCAGCCCGCGGGGCACCGGGGAGCTGTTTTTT. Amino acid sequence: CASSPRGTGELFF.

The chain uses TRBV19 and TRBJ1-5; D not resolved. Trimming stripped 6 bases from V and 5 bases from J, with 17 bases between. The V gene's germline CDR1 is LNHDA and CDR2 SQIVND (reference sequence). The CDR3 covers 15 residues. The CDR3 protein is CASRLRDVLDQPQHF. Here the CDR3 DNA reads TGTGCCAGTAGGCTGCGGGATGTTCTGGATCAGCCCCAGCATTTT.

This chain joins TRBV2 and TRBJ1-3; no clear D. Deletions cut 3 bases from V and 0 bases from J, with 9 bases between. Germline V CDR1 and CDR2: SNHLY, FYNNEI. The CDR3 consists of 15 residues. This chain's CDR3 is CASSDDRSSGNTIYF. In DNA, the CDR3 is TGTGCCAGCAGTGATGACCGCAGCTCTGGAAACACCATATATTTT.

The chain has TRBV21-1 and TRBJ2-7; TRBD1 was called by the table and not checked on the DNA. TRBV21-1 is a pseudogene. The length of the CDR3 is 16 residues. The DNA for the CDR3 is TGTGCCAGCAGCAAAGTCCCTTCAGGTAACTCCTACGAGCAGTACTTC. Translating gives CASSKVPSGNSYEQYF.

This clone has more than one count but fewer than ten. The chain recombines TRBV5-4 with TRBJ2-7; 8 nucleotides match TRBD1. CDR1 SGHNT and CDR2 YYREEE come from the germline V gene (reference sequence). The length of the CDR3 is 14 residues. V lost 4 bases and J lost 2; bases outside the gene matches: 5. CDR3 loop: CASSRGQGTYEQYF. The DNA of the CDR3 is TGTGCCAGCAGCAGAGGACAGGGCACCTACGAGCAGTACTTC.

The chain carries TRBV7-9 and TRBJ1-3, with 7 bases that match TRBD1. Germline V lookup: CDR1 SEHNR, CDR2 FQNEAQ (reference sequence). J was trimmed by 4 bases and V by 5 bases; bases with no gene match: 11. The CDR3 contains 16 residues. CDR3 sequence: CASSTQGGMYGNTIYF. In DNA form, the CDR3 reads TGTGCCAGCAGCACCCAGGGGGGGATGTACGGAAACACCATATATTTT. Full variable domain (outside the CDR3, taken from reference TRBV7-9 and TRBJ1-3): DTGVSQNPRHKITKRGQNVTFRCDPISEHNRLYWYRQTLGQGPEFLTYFQNEAQLEKSRLLSDRFSAERPKGSFSTLEIQRTEQGDSAMYLCASSTQGGMYGNTIYFGEGSWLTVV.

The CDR3 spells CASSPGNPGLGYGYTF. CDR3 nucleotide sequence: TGTGCCAGCAGCCCCGGTAATCCGGGACTCGGGTATGGCTACACCTTC. The chain employs TRBV5-4 and TRBJ1-2, with a possible D match to TRBD1 (5 bases). This CDR3 spans 16 amino acids. Trimming stripped 4 bases from V and 5 bases from J, with 21 bases between. Germline lookup yields CDR1 SGHNT and CDR2 YYREEE (reference sequence).

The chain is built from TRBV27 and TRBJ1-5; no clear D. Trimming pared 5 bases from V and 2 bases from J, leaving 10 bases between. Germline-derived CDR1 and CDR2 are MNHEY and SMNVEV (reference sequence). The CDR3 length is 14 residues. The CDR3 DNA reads TGTGCCAGCAGTCATCTCGGGGGCAATCAGCCCCAGCATTTT. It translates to CASSHLGGNQPQHF.

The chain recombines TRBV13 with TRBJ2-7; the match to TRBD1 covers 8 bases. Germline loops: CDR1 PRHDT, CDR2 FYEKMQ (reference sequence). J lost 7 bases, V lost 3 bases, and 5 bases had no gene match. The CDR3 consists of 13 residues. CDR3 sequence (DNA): TGTGCCAGCAGCTTCCAGGGGGCGTGGGAGCAGTACTTC. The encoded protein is CASSFQGAWEQYF. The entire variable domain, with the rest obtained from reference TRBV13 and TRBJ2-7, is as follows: AAGVIQSPRHLIKEKRETATLKCYPIPRHDTVYWYQQGPGQDPQFLISFYEKMQSDKGSIPDRFSAQQFSDYHSELNMSSLELGDSALYFCASSFQGAWEQYFGPGTRLTVT.